There are a few counts of the clone carrying this T cell receptor beta chain. Its antigen is not known. This sample was included in a study of vaccination effects on CD4 cells after COVID-19. Overall study findings and caveats: At late timepoints after vaccination, vaccine- and infection-induced clones shrank markedly. Cross-reaction with common cold coronaviruses was seen in only 1 of 255 vaccine-induced clones from healthy vaccinees.

Unmatched junction bases numbered 3, after V lost 1 base and J lost 7 bases. CDR1 is SGHAT, CDR2 FQNNGV, per germline. This CDR3 is 13 amino acids long. Prior to sequencing, the ViraFEST assay stimulated PBMC with viral peptide pools, which expanded the antigen-specific CD4+ T cells. Following culture for approximately ten days, CD4+ T cells were isolated. Vaccine recipients had no previous SARS-CoV-2 infection; their nucleocapsid antibodies were negative. Culturing of around 2 million PBMC per well took place with around 9 IU/ml IL-2 and about 10 ug/ml peptides. Days 3 and 7 saw half the medium replaced with IL-2 medium. Measured with immunoSEQ multiplex PCR; TCRdb has only the in-frame clones, and not every one. Here the sample spans tens of thousands of clones, roughly 76% being singletons.

The source of this sequence is a human donor who received a COVID-19 vaccine. The genes are TRBV11-2 and TRBJ1-1, with 7 nucleotides matching TRBD1. The input for sequencing was CD4+ T cells from PBMCs cultured with HCoV-NL63 spike peptides, taken before COVID-19 vaccination. The CDR3 bases are TGTGCCAGCAGCTTAGCCGGGACAGTTGAAGCTTTCTTT. Translated: CASSLAGTVEAFF. Using reference TRBV11-2 and TRBJ1-1 for the parts outside the CDR3, the full variable domain is EAGVAQSPRYKIIEKRQSVAFWCNPISGHATLYWYQQILGQGPKLLIQFQNNGVVDDSQLPKDRFSAERLKGVDSTLKIQPAKLEDSAVYLCASSLAGTVEAFFGQGTRLTVV.